One and the same sample provided the 24 T cell receptor beta chains below, sequenced in a study of Ad26.COV2.S vaccination and SARS-CoV-2 variants. The table came from immunoSEQ multiplex PCR; TCRdb's copy has only in-frame clones and leaves some out. The data contain 510,000 or so clones, around 88% of them seen just once; the ten biggest clones take up 9.5% to 15%. Treatment in this sample: around 19 received Ad26.COV2.S at low or high dose, single or two shots; several received placebo; per-sample allocation not given. Day 63 after the first vaccine or placebo injection was the time point for sampling. This sample comprised peripheral blood, obtained in a trial of Ad26.COV2.S vaccine versus placebo. Every receptor here comes from a person aged 18 to 65 who received the Ad26.COV2.S COVID-19 vaccine or a placebo.

The chain couples TRBV19 to TRBJ2-7; D possibly corresponds to TRBD1 (5 bases). With 3 bases removed from V and 12 bases from J, the gap between germline ends came to 15 bases. This CDR3 spans 12 amino acids. Germline CDR1 and CDR2: LNHDA and SQIVND (reference sequence). DNA of the CDR3: TGTGCCAGTAGTATTCCCCAGGGTCACCTGTACTTC. Protein sequence: CASSIPQGHLYF.

The chain is built from TRBV2 and TRBJ1-4; TRBD1 matches 7 bases. V gave up 6 bases and J gave up 2 bases; unmatched junction bases: 6. The CDR3 sequence is 15 residues long. Germline CDR1 and CDR2: SNHLY and FYNNEI. The CDR3 here is CASRPTTGTNEKLFF. For the CDR3, the DNA is TGTGCCAGCAGGCCTACGACAGGGACTAATGAAAAACTGTTTTTT.

This chain links TRBV6-6 with TRBJ1-1; no definite D call. This CDR3 has 13 residues. In germline, CDR1 is MNHNY, CDR2 SVGAGI (reference sequence). Trimming took 4 bases from V and 1 from J, leaving 7 bases between them. The DNA of the CDR3 is TGTGCCAGCAGTTTTACAGCGAACACTGAAGCTTTCTTT. This sequence encodes CASSFTANTEAFF.

V gene TRBV2 combines with J gene TRBJ2-2, with D possibly TRBD1 on 5 matching bases. From germline, CDR1 is SNHLY and CDR2 FYNNEI. V lost 10 bases and J lost 1, with 16 bases in between. This CDR3 has 15 amino acids. CDR3 in amino acids: CATKAPTVNTGELFF. The DNA of the CDR3 is TGTGCCACCAAAGCCCCGACAGTGAACACCGGGGAGCTGTTTTTT.

With respect to this clone: The same CDR3 is also encoded by other DNA sequences in this sample. The chain is built from TRBV7-2 and TRBJ1-5; a possible D gene is TRBD1 (5 bases). The CDR3 spans 13 residues. V lost 6 bases and J lost 7, with 13 bases in between. Germline CDR1 and CDR2: SGHTA and FQGNSA. CDR3 nucleotide sequence: TGTGCCAGCAGTTACCGGGGCCAGCAGCCCCAGCATTTT. Protein product: CASSYRGQQPQHF.

The chain is built from TRBV6-9 and TRBJ1-2, with D possibly matching TRBD1 (6 bases). The CDR3 consists of 16 residues. Germline CDR1 is MNHGY and CDR2 is SVAAGI. Between the trimmed V and J ends, which lost 7 bases and 8 bases, there was a span of 26 bases. As DNA, the CDR3 is TGTGCCAGCAACCTTATCCACAAACGACAGGTACGGGGCTACACCTTC. It specifies CASNLIHKRQVRGYTF.

J is TRBJ2-1 and V is TRBV29-1; a weak D match, TRBD2 (7 bases). V was shortened by 4 bases and J by 9 bases, with 16 bases between the two germline ends. The CDR3 loop spans 13 amino acids. Looked up from germline, CDR1 is SQVTM and CDR2 is ANQGSEA. The CDR3 DNA follows: TGCAGCGTTGTAGGTAGGGGGGGCGGTGAGCAGTTCTTC. Translation: CSVVGRGGGEQFF.

The rearrangement uses TRBV12-5 and TRBJ1-2; TRBD1 matches at 9 bases. The CDR3 has 20 amino acids. The germline V gene encodes CDR1 LGHNT and CDR2 FRNRAP. V gave up 0 bases and J gave up 1 base; unmatched junction bases: 15. CDR3 DNA: TGTGCTAGTGGTTTGGTCACGCTCCGGGACAGGGAGCTCTATAACTATGGCTACACCTTC. Protein sequence: CASGLVTLRDRELYNYGYTF.

V usage is TRBV6-5 and J usage is TRBJ2-2; D is ambiguous. Trimming stripped 3 bases from V and 6 bases from J, with 11 bases between. Per the germline V gene, CDR1 is MNHEY and CDR2 is SVGAGI. CDR3 length equals 14 residues. The CDR3 bases are TGTGCCAGCAGTTATCGCAGGAAGTCCGGGGAGCTGTTTTTT. It is translated as CASSYRRKSGELFF.

The DNA of the CDR3 is TGTGCCAGTGGGGGGACTAGCGGGAGAAACTACAATGAGCAGTTCTTC. It codes for CASGGTSGRNYNEQFF. The chain recombines TRBV19 with TRBJ2-1, with TRBD2 identical over 14 bases. V dropped 8 bases and J dropped 3; count of bases not matched to a gene: 6. This CDR3 is built from 16 residues. From germline, CDR1 is LNHDA and CDR2 SQIVND (reference sequence).

This sequence joins TRBV5-1 and TRBJ2-1; TRBD1 agrees at 9 bases. J lost 13 bases, V lost 3 bases, and 17 bases had no gene match. CDR3 length: 16 residues. The germline gives CDR1 SGHRS, CDR2 YFSETQ. The CDR3 coding sequence is TGCGCCAGCAGCTCGGACCCGGGACAGGGAACTAGGGCTCAGTTCTTC. It yields the protein CASSSDPGQGTRAQFF.

This clone was counted a few times. The chain uses TRBV30 and TRBJ1-6; 9 bases map to TRBD1. J was trimmed by 8 bases and V by 2 bases; bases with no gene match: 7. The CDR3 runs 15 residues. CDR1 is GTSNPN and CDR2 is SVGIG in the germline V gene (reference sequence). The CDR3 bases are TGTGCCTGGAGTACCCAAGGACAGGGGTATTCACCCCTCCACTTT. Translation gives CAWSTQGQGYSPLHF.

V gene TRBV28 combines with J gene TRBJ1-5, with 7 bases that match TRBD1. The CDR3 runs 17 residues. Germline CDR1 is MDHEN and CDR2 is SYDVKM. J gave up 4 bases and V 6 bases, and 15 bases lay outside the gene matches. The CDR3 nucleotides are TGTGCCAGCAGAAAACGCCCCGGAAGGGGGCCTAATCAGCCCCAGCATTTT. Translating gives CASRKRPGRGPNQPQHF.

The V gene is TRBV11-2, the J gene TRBJ2-5; 7 nucleotides line up with TRBD2. With V trimmed by 1 base and J by 5 bases, 10 bases remained unmatched. The CDR3 loop spans 16 amino acids. Germline V gene lookup returns CDR1 SGHAT and CDR2 FQNNGV. CDR3 nucleotide sequence: TGTGCCAGCAGCTTAGGGTATCGGGGAGGGCAGGAGACCCAGTACTTC. Translating gives CASSLGYRGGQETQYF.

This clone has only one observation. The chain employs TRBV7-9 and TRBJ2-7; 14 nucleotides align to TRBD2. The germline CDR1 and CDR2 sequences are SEHNR and FQNEAQ (reference sequence). The CDR3 totals 13 residues. The J segment lost 4 bases and the V segment lost 8 bases, leaving 1 base of the junction unmatched. The CDR3 sequence: CASRTSGRYEQYF. In DNA, the CDR3 is TGTGCCAGCCGGACTAGCGGGAGGTACGAGCAGTACTTC.

The chain uses TRBV5-4 and TRBJ1-1, with TRBD1 as a possible D gene (6 bases). CDR3 size: 11 residues. V was clipped by 1 base and J by 8 bases, with 6 bases between them. Per germline, CDR1 SGHNT and CDR2 YYREEE (reference sequence). For the CDR3, the DNA is TGTGCCAGCAGCTTGCAGGGGGAAGCTTTCTTT. It codes for CASSLQGEAFF.

This sequence joins TRBV9 and TRBJ2-5; maybe TRBD2 (6 bases). Between the trimmed V and J ends, which lost 0 bases and 2 bases, there was a span of 14 bases. Per the germline V gene, CDR1 is SGDLS and CDR2 is YYNGEE. The CDR3 is 16 residues long. The CDR3 nucleotides read TGTGCCAGCAGCGTAGCTATGGCGGGACCTCAAGAGACCCAGTACTTC. Translated: CASSVAMAGPQETQYF. Using reference TRBV9 and TRBJ2-5 for the parts outside the CDR3, the full variable domain is DSGVTQTPKHLITATGQRVTLRCSPRSGDLSVYWYQQSLDQGLQFLIQYYNGEERAKGNILERFSAQQFPDLHSELNLSSLELGDSALYFCASSVAMAGPQETQYFGPGTRLLVL.

The chain is built from TRBV29-1 and TRBJ2-5; no reliable D call. Germline assignment: CDR1 SQVTM and CDR2 ANQGSEA. V lost 1 base and J lost 4, with 10 bases in between. This CDR3 has 13 amino acids. CDR3 DNA sequence: TGCAGCGTTGAAGGGCCCCCAACAGAGACCCAGTACTTC. This gives the protein CSVEGPPTETQYF.

This clone is a singleton in its sample. The rearrangement joins TRBV11-2 to TRBJ2-2; D is ambiguous. The ends were cut back, 4 bases at V and 2 bases at J, with 5 bases in the middle. CDR1 and CDR2 (germline): SGHAT, FQNNGV. The CDR3 length is 13 residues. The CDR3 sequence: CASSSTNTGELFF. CDR3 nucleotides: TGTGCCAGCAGCTCCACCAACACCGGGGAGCTGTTTTTT.

CDR3 coding DNA: TGTGCCAGTAGTATACGTGGCGGGAGCGTTACCGGGGAGCTGTTTTTT. Protein: CASSIRGGSVTGELFF. The chain uses TRBV19 and TRBJ2-2, with 7 bases identical to TRBD2. Germline CDR1 reads LNHDA; CDR2 reads SQIVND (reference sequence). With V trimmed by 2 bases and J by 5 bases, 8 bases remained unmatched. The CDR3 totals 16 residues.

The chain couples TRBV5-6 to TRBJ2-3; 9 bases map to TRBD1. Germline CDR1 is SGHDT and CDR2 is YYEEEE. V lost 4 bases and J lost 7; bases outside the gene matches: 7. The CDR3 contains 14 residues. The CDR3, as DNA: TGTGCCAGCAGCCCCGGACAGGGGAGGTATACGCAGTATTTT. Protein product: CASSPGQGRYTQYF.

The chain has TRBV27 and TRBJ2-1; D unresolved. V shed 3 bases and J shed 5 bases, with 8 bases lying between them. This CDR3 is built from 13 residues. Germline assignment: CDR1 MNHEY and CDR2 SMNVEV (reference sequence). The CDR3: CASSLGLDNEQFF. The CDR3 bases are TGTGCCAGCAGTTTGGGCCTCGACAATGAGCAGTTCTTC.

V gene TRBV30 combines with J gene TRBJ2-7; 8 nucleotides match TRBD2. The CDR3 has 14 amino acids. V gave up 1 base and J gave up 3 bases; unmatched junction bases: 5. Germline V gene lookup returns CDR1 GTSNPN and CDR2 SVGIG (reference sequence). The CDR3 DNA is TGTGCCTGGAGTGGTAGCGGGACACTCTACGAGCAGTACTTC. Translation: CAWSGSGTLYEQYF.

This chain joins TRBV7-9 and TRBJ1-5; 8 nucleotides match TRBD1. V trimming: 0 bases; J trimming: 5 bases; junction bases outside the gene matches: 3. This CDR3 is 15 amino acids long. Germline-derived CDR1 and CDR2 are SEHNR and FQNEAQ (reference sequence). The CDR3 loop reads CASSLAGRGHQPQHF. CDR3 coding DNA: TGTGCCAGCAGCTTAGCCGGCAGGGGGCATCAGCCCCAGCATTTT.